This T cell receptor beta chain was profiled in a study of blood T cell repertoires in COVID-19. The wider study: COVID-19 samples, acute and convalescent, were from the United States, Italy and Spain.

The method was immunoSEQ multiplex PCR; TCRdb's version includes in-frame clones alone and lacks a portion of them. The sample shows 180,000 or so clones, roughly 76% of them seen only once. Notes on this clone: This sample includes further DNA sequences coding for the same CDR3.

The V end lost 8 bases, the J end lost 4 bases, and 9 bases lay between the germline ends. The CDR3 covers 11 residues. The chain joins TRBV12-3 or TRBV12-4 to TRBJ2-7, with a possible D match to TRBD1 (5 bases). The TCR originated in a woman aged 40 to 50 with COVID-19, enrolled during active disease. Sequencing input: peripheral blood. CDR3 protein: CASGRGYEQYF. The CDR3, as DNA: TGTGCCAGCGGTAGGGGATACGAGCAGTACTTC.